The 10 T cell receptor beta chains presented below share a single source sample, sequenced in a study of shared clonotypes between healthy human individuals. Naive CD8 cells, CD45RO-negative and positively selected for CCR7, excluded terminally differentiated effector memory CD45RA+ cells. Only in-frame clones appear in the TCRdb table, and some are missing; sequencing was by immunoSEQ multiplex PCR. Altogether some 2,100,000 clones are present, approximately 94% being singletons, with the ten largest covering over 1.5%. The sequenced sample consisted of naive CD8+ T cells from PBMCs. The receptors come from a man aged 18 to 30 in good health. Some clones in this sample may be carry-over from other donors' samples.

The chain has TRBV30 and TRBJ1-6; D is ambiguous. V lost 3 bases to trimming and J lost 0 bases, with 21 bases between them. The CDR3 sequence is 19 residues long. The germline V gene has CDR1 GTSNPN and CDR2 SVGIG (reference sequence). This chain's CDR3 is CAWRVAGLYASSYNSPLHF. CDR3 sequence (DNA): TGTGCCTGGAGGGTGGCAGGTTTATACGCGAGCTCCTATAATTCACCCCTCCACTTT.

The chain is built from TRBV7-9 and TRBJ2-3, with 15 bases fitting TRBD2. Germline loops: CDR1 SEHNR, CDR2 FQNEAQ (reference sequence). The CDR3 totals 18 residues. The V and J ends lost 5 bases and 4 bases, in that order; junction bases with no gene match: 10. CDR3 residues: CASSPNPGLAGGADTQYF. In DNA form, the CDR3 reads TGTGCCAGCAGCCCAAACCCGGGACTAGCGGGAGGCGCAGATACGCAGTATTTT.

The chain employs TRBV6-1 and TRBJ2-7; 10 bases fit TRBD1. J was trimmed by 3 bases and V by 0 bases; bases with no gene match: 5. Germline V gene lookup returns CDR1 MNHNS and CDR2 SASEGT. The CDR3 contains 16 residues. The CDR3 protein is CASSEASWTGGYEQYF. CDR3 DNA sequence: TGTGCCAGCAGTGAAGCGAGCTGGACAGGGGGCTACGAGCAGTACTTC.

The rearrangement uses TRBV6-1 and TRBJ1-1; 7 positions agree with TRBD1. Germline V gene sequence: CDR1 MNHNS, CDR2 SASEGT. The CDR3 extends over 14 amino acids. V shed 6 bases, J shed 5 bases, and the junction held 9 bases outside the gene matches. CDR3 in DNA: TGTGCCAGCAGGCCCACAGGGGCGGGGACTGAAGCTTTCTTT. It is translated as CASRPTGAGTEAFF.

This sequence joins TRBV4-2 and TRBJ2-3; D not resolved. V lost 5 bases to trimming and J lost 1 base, with 13 bases between them. The length of the CDR3 is 15 residues. Germline V gene sequence: CDR1 LGHNA, CDR2 YNFKEQ. CDR3 amino acids: CASSADWVRTDTQYF. The CDR3 DNA sequence: TGTGCCAGCAGCGCCGACTGGGTCCGCACAGATACGCAGTATTTT.

This sequence joins TRBV19 and TRBJ2-1; 10 positions match TRBD2. V lost 5 bases to trimming and J lost 6 bases; unmatched junction nucleotides: 4. Germline V gene lookup returns CDR1 LNHDA and CDR2 SQIVND (reference sequence). The length of the CDR3 is 14 residues. The CDR3 DNA follows: TGTGCCAGTAGTCTACTAGCGGGACCCAATGAGCAGTTCTTC. Translated, it gives CASSLLAGPNEQFF.

This chain connects TRBV9 to TRBJ1-4; D remains unclear. The CDR3 has 12 residues. The germline V gene encodes CDR1 SGDLS and CDR2 YYNGEE. The V and J ends lost 3 bases and 6 bases respectively, with 6 bases between them. CDR3 sequence: CASSGRDEKLFF. CDR3 DNA: TGTGCCAGCAGCGGACGAGATGAAAAACTGTTTTTT.

The rearrangement uses TRBV7-2 and TRBJ1-3, with D perhaps TRBD1 (6 bases). CDR1 is SGHTA and CDR2 is FQGNSA in the germline V gene. Trimming left V 3 bases short and J 1 base short, with 13 bases between. This CDR3 has 16 residues. The CDR3 region is CASSFSSRGSGNTIYF. The CDR3 nucleotides are TGTGCCAGCAGCTTCTCAAGCAGGGGTTCTGGAAACACCATATATTTT. Full variable domain (outside the CDR3, taken from reference TRBV7-2 and TRBJ1-3): GAGVSQSPSNKVTEKGKDVELRCDPISGHTALYWYRQSLGQGLEFLIYFQGNSAPDKSGLPSDRFSAERTGGSVSTLTIQRTQQEDSAVYLCASSFSSRGSGNTIYFGEGSWLTVV.

This chain uses TRBV7-2 with TRBJ2-1, with D possibly matching TRBD2 (5 bases). CDR1 is SGHTA and CDR2 is FQGNSA in the germline V gene. V was pared by 6 bases and J by 4 bases, with 10 bases between. This CDR3 region has 13 residues. This CDR3 reads CASRGGLYNEQFF. CDR3 nucleotide sequence: TGTGCCAGCAGGGGTGGACTTTACAATGAGCAGTTCTTC.

CDR3 in amino acids: CASSLGLGKNIQYF. CDR3 bases: TGTGCCAGCAGCCTGGGGTTGGGCAAAAACATTCAGTACTTC. The chain uses TRBV27 and TRBJ2-4; D is unresolved. The CDR3 sequence is 14 residues long. Trimming removed 6 bases from V and 3 bases from J, with 12 bases in between. Looked up from germline, CDR1 is MNHEY and CDR2 is SMNVEV (reference sequence).